These 20 T cell receptor beta chains were all obtained from the same sample, sequenced in a study of shared clonotypes between healthy human individuals. The protocol was immunoSEQ multiplex PCR, while the TCRdb copy is restricted to in-frame clones and leaves out a portion. The table records 520,000 or so clones, more than 65% of them present only once. Sequencing input: PBMCs. The source of these receptors is a woman aged 40 to 50 in good health. Some clones in this sample may be carry-over from other donors' samples.

The CDR3 loop is CAWNPQGQLGYTF. The CDR3 DNA reads as TGTGCCTGGAACCCACAGGGGCAGCTCGGCTACACCTTC. J is TRBJ1-2 and V is TRBV30; 7 nucleotides line up with TRBD1. V lost 4 bases, J lost 8 bases, and 10 bases stayed unmatched. The CDR3 length is 13 residues. The V gene's germline CDR1 is GTSNPN and CDR2 SVGIG (reference sequence).

This chain joins TRBV4-3 and TRBJ2-1; the match to TRBD2 covers 12 bases. Germline CDR1 and CDR2: LGHNA and YSLEER. V lost 0 bases to trimming and J lost 7 bases; unmatched junction nucleotides: 4. The CDR3 is 16 amino acids. The CDR3 nucleotides are TGCGCCAGCAGCCAAGACCTAGCGGGAGGGGGTAATGAGCAGTTCTTC. As protein: CASSQDLAGGGNEQFF.

V gene TRBV6-1 combines with J gene TRBJ1-1; 8 positions agree with TRBD1. The V and J ends lost 7 bases and 6 bases, in that order; junction bases with no gene match: 4. This CDR3 spans 12 amino acids. The germline V gene has CDR1 MNHNS and CDR2 SASEGT. The CDR3 bases are TGTGCCAGCAATCGACAGGGGCCTGAAGCTTTCTTT. Its translation is CASNRQGPEAFF.

The rearrangement links TRBV6-5 to TRBJ2-2; D may match TRBD1 or TRBD2 (5 bases each). This CDR3 spans 14 amino acids. Germline CDR1 and CDR2: MNHEY and SVGAGI. Trimming removed 4 bases at V and 3 bases at J, with 9 bases between. The DNA of the CDR3 is TGTGCCAGCAGTTCGGGGCTCGACACCGGGGAGCTGTTTTTT. It is translated as CASSSGLDTGELFF.

This rearrangement joins TRBV14 to TRBJ2-7; D ambiguous. CDR3 length: 15 residues. Trimming stripped 1 base from V and 3 bases from J, with 13 bases between. The V gene's germline CDR1 is SGHDN and CDR2 FVKESK. The CDR3 region is CASSQGSGGFYEQYF. Written as DNA, the CDR3 is TGTGCCAGCAGCCAAGGCTCTGGCGGATTCTACGAGCAGTACTTC.

CDR3 sequence: CASSLGGQAGEQFF. CDR3 in DNA: TGTGCCAGCAGCTTAGGGGGTCAAGCGGGAGAGCAGTTCTTC. This rearrangement joins TRBV7-9 to TRBJ2-1, with TRBD2 matching 7 bases. The CDR3 loop spans 14 amino acids. V shed 1 base and J 10 bases; nucleotides not matched to a gene: 7. The germline CDR1 and CDR2 sequences are SEHNR and FQNEAQ (reference sequence).

The rearrangement links TRBV2 to TRBJ1-2; 8 nucleotides align to TRBD1. CDR1 is SNHLY, CDR2 FYNNEI, per germline. This CDR3 has 14 amino acids. Unmatched junction bases numbered 7, after V lost 6 bases and J lost 4 bases. Written as DNA, the CDR3 is TGTGCCAGCAGGAGGGACAGGTTTGCCTATGGCTACACCTTC. This sequence encodes CASRRDRFAYGYTF.

CDR3 in amino acids: CASSGGLAGARELFF. The CDR3 nucleotides are TGTGCCAGCAGCGGGGGACTAGCGGGAGCCCGGGAGCTGTTTTTT. J is TRBJ2-2 and V is TRBV2; 14 bases align to TRBD2. The CDR3 has 15 amino acids. Per germline, CDR1 SNHLY and CDR2 FYNNEI. V lost 6 bases, J lost 9 bases, and 6 bases stayed unmatched.

The chain employs TRBV18 and TRBJ2-4, with 15 bases that match TRBD2. J was trimmed by 5 bases and V by 0 bases; bases with no gene match: 2. The germline gives CDR1 KGHSH, CDR2 LQKENI. This CDR3 has 17 residues. CDR3 sequence (DNA): TGTGCCAGCTCACCACCAGGACTAGCGGGAGGGCAAAACATTCAGTACTTC. Its translation is CASSPPGLAGGQNIQYF.

About this clone: This is likely an artifact of a read error, given a far larger clone one base away. The V gene is TRBV6-1, the J gene TRBJ2-1; tentative D call: TRBD2 (6 bases). The CDR3 runs 13 residues. V gave up 7 bases and J gave up 0 bases, with 7 bases separating them. The germline V gene encodes CDR1 MNHNS and CDR2 SASEGT. Written as DNA, the CDR3 is TGTGCCAGCACCGGGAGCTCCTACAATGAGCAGTTCTTC. Its translation is CASTGSSYNEQFF.

The rearrangement uses TRBV7-3 and TRBJ2-1, with TRBD2 identical over 8 bases. Unmatched junction bases numbered 11, after V lost 5 bases and J lost 8 bases. The CDR3 sequence is 15 residues long. Per germline, CDR1 SGHTA and CDR2 FQGTGA. In DNA form, the CDR3 reads TGTGCCAGCAGCGACGTACGGGGGGGCATGGATGAGCAGTTCTTC. Translation: CASSDVRGGMDEQFF.

The chain joins TRBV29-1 to TRBJ2-2; 7 bases align to TRBD1. The CDR3 has 16 residues. The V gene end was trimmed by 6 bases and the J gene end by 0 bases; junction bases not matched to a gene: 10. From germline, CDR1 is SQVTM and CDR2 ANQGSEA. The CDR3, as DNA: TGCAGCGTAGCAGGGACAGACCAAACGAACACCGGGGAGCTGTTTTTT. Translated, it gives CSVAGTDQTNTGELFF.

The chain is built from TRBV7-2 and TRBJ2-3, with 7 positions matching TRBD2. Losses at the gene ends were 1 base for V and 3 bases for J; bases not matched to a gene: 4. The CDR3 contains 15 residues. Germline loops: CDR1 SGHTA, CDR2 FQGNSA. The CDR3 nucleotides read TGTGCCAGCAGCTTAGTTGCGGGAGAGACAGATACGCAGTATTTT. Translated, it gives CASSLVAGETDTQYF.

The rearrangement uses TRBV19 and TRBJ2-7; D not resolved. With 5 bases removed from V and 0 bases from J, the gap between germline ends came to 14 bases. Germline CDR1 is LNHDA and CDR2 is SQIVND (reference sequence). The CDR3 spans 15 residues. CDR3 in amino acids: CASSPRTASSYEQYF. DNA of the CDR3: TGTGCCAGTAGTCCACGGACGGCAAGCTCCTACGAGCAGTACTTC.

This clone appeared once. The genes are TRBV11-1 and TRBJ1-3, with D unresolved. The V gene lost 1 base and the J gene lost 2 bases, with 12 bases spanning the gap. Per germline, CDR1 SGHAT and CDR2 FQDESV (reference sequence). The CDR3 length is 16 residues. The CDR3 nucleotides read TGTGCCAGCAGCTTAGAACGTGGAGGCCCTGGAAACACCATATATTTT. This sequence encodes CASSLERGGPGNTIYF.

This clone was seen more than once but under ten times. This chain connects TRBV4-2 to TRBJ2-5; D is unresolved. The end of the DNA is better explained by TRBJ2-7, so the J call may be wrong. The germline V gene encodes CDR1 LGHNA and CDR2 YNFKEQ. This CDR3 region has 15 residues. CDR3 coding DNA: TGTGCCAGCAGCCAAGAAGGAGATGTATCCTACGAGCAGTACTTC. As protein: CASSQEGDVSYEQYF.

The J gene is TRBJ2-6, the V gene TRBV6-4; D is uncertain. In germline, CDR1 is MRHNA, CDR2 SNTAGT. The CDR3 is 14 residues long. V was shortened by 3 bases and J by 3 bases, with 6 bases between the two germline ends. The CDR3 nucleotides are TGTGCCAGCAGTGAGGGGTTTGGGGCCAACGTCCTGACTTTC. Protein: CASSEGFGANVLTF.

This clone has only a few counts. The rearrangement uses TRBV11-2 and TRBJ2-1; no reliable D call. V was trimmed by 5 bases and J by 9 bases, leaving 14 bases between them. This CDR3 is 13 amino acids long. Per germline, CDR1 SGHAT and CDR2 FQNNGV. The chain's CDR3 is CASSALVGSEQFF. The CDR3 DNA reads TGTGCCAGCAGCGCACTCGTCGGTAGTGAGCAGTTCTTC.

The chain is built from TRBV19 and TRBJ1-1; TRBD1 matches 11 bases. In germline, CDR1 is LNHDA, CDR2 SQIVND (reference sequence). The CDR3 sequence is 14 residues long. The junction had 9 bases not matched to a gene; V was cut back by 4 bases and J by 11 bases. The DNA of the CDR3 is TGTGCCAGTAGTAAAGGGGGACAGGGGGTCTCGGCTTTCTTT. It codes for CASSKGGQGVSAFF.

This chain links TRBV19 with TRBJ1-1; D remains unclear. CDR1 is LNHDA and CDR2 is SQIVND in the germline V gene (reference sequence). Trimming took off 6 bases at V and 6 bases at J, with 14 bases between the two ends. The CDR3 has 13 amino acids. The CDR3 DNA reads as TGTGCCAGTAGAGGTGCCCGGGCGGCTGAAGCTTTCTTT. Amino acids: CASRGARAAEAFF.